This T cell receptor beta chain was captured in a study of CD8 T cells in ankylosing spondylitis. Broader study findings: Clones that were linked to disease were CD8+ and were relatively rare in peripheral blood. A TCR beta motif made of roughly eight highly homologous variants seemed typical of ankylosing spondylitis blood.

TCRdb reprocessed the 5' RACE reads via MiXCR and lists one record per CDR3 protein. Here the sample spans fewer than 180,000 distinct CDR3 sequences, approximately 48% being singletons. Per germline, CDR1 DFQATT and CDR2 SNEGSKA (reference sequence). The CDR3 has 15 amino acids. V shed 6 bases, J shed 3 bases, and the junction held 10 bases outside the gene matches. This clonotype was observed a handful of times. The antigen is undetermined. This receptor was obtained from a male donor with ankylosing spondylitis. This chain connects TRBV20-1 to TRBJ2-2; TRBD1 aligns across 7 bases. Sequences were obtained from synovial fluid, either unsorted or a sorted T cell fraction (not recorded which). This CDR3 is CSAQTGESDTGELFF. For the CDR3, the DNA is TGCAGTGCCCAAACAGGGGAAAGTGACACCGGGGAGCTGTTTTTT.